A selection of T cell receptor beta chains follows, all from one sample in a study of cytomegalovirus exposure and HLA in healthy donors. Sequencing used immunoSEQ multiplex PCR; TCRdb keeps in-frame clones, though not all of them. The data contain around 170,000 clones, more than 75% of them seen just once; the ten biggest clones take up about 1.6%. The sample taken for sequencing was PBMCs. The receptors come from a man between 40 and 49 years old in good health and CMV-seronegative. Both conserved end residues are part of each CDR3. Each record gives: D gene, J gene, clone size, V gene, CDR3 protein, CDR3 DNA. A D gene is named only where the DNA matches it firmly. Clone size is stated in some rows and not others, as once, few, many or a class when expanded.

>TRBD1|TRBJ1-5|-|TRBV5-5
CASSLTGQGAQPQHF
TGTGCCAGCAGCCTAACGGGACAGGGGGCCCAGCCCCAGCATTTT
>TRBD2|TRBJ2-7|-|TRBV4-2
CASSQVVGGSYEQYF
TGTGCCAGCAGCCAAGTCGTGGGGGGGAGCTACGAGCAGTACTTC
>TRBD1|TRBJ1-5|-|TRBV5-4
CASSFGDSLSTQPQHF
TGTGCCAGCAGCTTCGGGGACAGTTTGTCCACTCAGCCCCAGCATTTT
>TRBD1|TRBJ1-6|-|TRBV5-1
CASSGQGNSPLHF
TGCGCCAGCTCGGGACAGGGGAATTCACCCCTCCACTTT
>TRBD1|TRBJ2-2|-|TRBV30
CAWNRGNTGELFF
TGTGCCTGGAACAGGGGGAACACCGGGGAGCTGTTTTTT
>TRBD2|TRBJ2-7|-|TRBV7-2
CASSKRGQREVAYEQYF
TGTGCCAGCAGCAAGAGGGGCCAGCGGGAGGTAGCCTACGAGCAGTACTTC
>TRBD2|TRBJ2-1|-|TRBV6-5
CASSPSGRYNEQFF
TGTGCCAGCAGTCCTAGCGGGAGATACAATGAGCAGTTCTTC
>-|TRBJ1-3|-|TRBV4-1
CASIGAPGNTIYF
TGCGCCAGCATAGGGGCCCCTGGAAACACCATATATTTT
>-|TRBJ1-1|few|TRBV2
CASSEGGANTEAFF
TGTGCCAGCAGTGAAGGGGGAGCGAACACTGAAGCTTTCTTT
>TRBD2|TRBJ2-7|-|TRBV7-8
CASSFSGGGYEQYF
TGTGCCAGCAGCTTTAGCGGGGGGGGCTACGAGCAGTACTTC
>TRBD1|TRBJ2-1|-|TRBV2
CASSERQGAGNEQFF
TGTGCCAGCAGTGAAAGGCAGGGGGCGGGGAATGAGCAGTTCTTC
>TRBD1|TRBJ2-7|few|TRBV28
CASRARTGGYEQYF
TGTGCCAGCAGAGCCAGGACAGGGGGCTACGAGCAGTACTTC
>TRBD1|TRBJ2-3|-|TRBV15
CATSEGDRGTDTQYF
TGTGCCACCAGCGAGGGCGACAGGGGGACAGATACGCAGTATTTT
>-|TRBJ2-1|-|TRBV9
CASSVVDSLSFGEQFF
TGTGCCAGCAGCGTAGTCGACTCATTAAGTTTTGGTGAGCAGTTCTTC
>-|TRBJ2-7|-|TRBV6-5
CASSTNQGIKGEQYF
TGTGCCAGCAGTACGAATCAGGGTATTAAGGGCGAGCAGTACTTC
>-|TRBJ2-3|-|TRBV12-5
CASGFQTDTQYF
TGTGCTAGTGGTTTTCAAACAGATACGCAGTATTTT
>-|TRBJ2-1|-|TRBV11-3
CASSLGGPYNEQFF
TGTGCCAGCAGCTTAGGAGGGCCTTACAATGAGCAGTTCTTC
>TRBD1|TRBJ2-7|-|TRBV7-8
CASSLRGTAPYEQYF
TGTGCCAGCAGCTTAAGAGGGACAGCCCCCTACGAGCAGTACTTC
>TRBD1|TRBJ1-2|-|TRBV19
CASSMGDRASLHYGYTF
TGTGCCAGTAGTATGGGAGACAGGGCATCTCTCCACTATGGCTACACCTTC
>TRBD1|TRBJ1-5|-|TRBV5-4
CASSLQGANNQPQHF
TGTGCCAGCAGCTTACAGGGGGCCAATAATCAGCCCCAGCATTTT
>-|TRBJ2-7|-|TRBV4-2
CASSQVQNYEQYF
TGTGCCAGCAGCCAAGTCCAGAACTACGAGCAGTACTTC
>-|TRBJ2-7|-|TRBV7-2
CASSLGGSGAPYEQYF
TGTGCCAGCAGCTTAGGTGGCTCAGGGGCACCGTACGAGCAGTACTTC
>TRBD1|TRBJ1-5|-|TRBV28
CATYETDRVGQPQHF
TGTGCCACCTACGAAACAGACAGGGTAGGGCAGCCCCAGCATTTT
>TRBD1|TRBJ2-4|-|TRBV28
CASRAGQGGNIQYF
TGTGCCAGCCGGGCGGGACAGGGAGGGAACATTCAGTACTTC
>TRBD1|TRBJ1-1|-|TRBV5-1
CASSSLPGRGQENTEAFF
TGCGCCAGCAGCTCACTACCGGGAAGGGGACAGGAAAACACTGAAGCTTTCTTT
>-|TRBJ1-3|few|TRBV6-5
CASSSESSGNTIYF
TGTGCCAGCAGCTCAGAATCTTCTGGAAACACCATATATTTT
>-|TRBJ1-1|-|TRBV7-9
CASSLGRGNTEAFF
TGTGCCAGCAGCTTAGGGAGGGGTAACACTGAAGCTTTCTTT
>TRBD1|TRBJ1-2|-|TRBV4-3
CASSPGQGKLDGYTF
TGCGCCAGCAGCCCGGGACAGGGGAAGCTTGATGGCTACACCTTC
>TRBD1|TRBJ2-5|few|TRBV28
CASSTVGQGRETQYF
TGTGCCAGCAGTACCGTAGGACAGGGTCGAGAGACCCAGTACTTC
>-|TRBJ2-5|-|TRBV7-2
CASSLAAGPRETQYF
TGTGCCAGCAGCTTAGCCGCGGGTCCGAGGGAGACCCAGTACTTC
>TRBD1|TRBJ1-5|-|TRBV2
CASRSTGEKSNQPQHF
TGTGCCAGCAGGAGCACAGGGGAGAAAAGCAATCAGCCCCAGCATTTT
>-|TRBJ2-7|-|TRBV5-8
CASSPLGRQYF
TGTGCCAGCAGCCCCCTAGGAAGGCAGTACTTC
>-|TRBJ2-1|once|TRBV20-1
CSAGDLGEQFF
TGCAGTGCCGGGGACTTGGGTGAGCAGTTCTTC
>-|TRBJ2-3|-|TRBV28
CASSLALSGSTDTQYF
TGTGCCAGCAGTTTAGCCCTCAGCGGGAGCACAGATACGCAGTATTTT
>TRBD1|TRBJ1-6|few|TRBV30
CAWSVGQGNSPLHF
TGTGCCTGGAGTGTAGGACAGGGAAATTCACCCCTCCACTTT
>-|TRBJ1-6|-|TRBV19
CASSGDIGSYNSPLHF
TGTGCCAGTAGCGGGGACATCGGCTCCTATAATTCACCCCTCCACTTT
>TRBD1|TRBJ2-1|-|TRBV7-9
CSSSSGTGGKRGDEQFF
TGTTCCAGCAGCTCCGGGACAGGGGGTAAACGTGGGGATGAGCAGTTCTTC
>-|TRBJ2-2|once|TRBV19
CASIQADSNTGELFF
TGTGCCAGTATTCAAGCCGATTCGAACACCGGGGAGCTGTTTTTT
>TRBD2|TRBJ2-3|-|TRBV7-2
CASRRTSGRTDTQYF
TGTGCCAGCAGACGTACTAGCGGACGCACAGATACGCAGTATTTT
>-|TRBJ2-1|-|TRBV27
CASSPGSATYNEQFF
TGTGCCAGCAGCCCCGGGTCAGCCACCTACAATGAGCAGTTCTTC
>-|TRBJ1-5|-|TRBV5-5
CASSPGIGPANQPQHF
TGTGCCAGCAGCCCGGGGATCGGACCCGCCAATCAGCCCCAGCATTTT